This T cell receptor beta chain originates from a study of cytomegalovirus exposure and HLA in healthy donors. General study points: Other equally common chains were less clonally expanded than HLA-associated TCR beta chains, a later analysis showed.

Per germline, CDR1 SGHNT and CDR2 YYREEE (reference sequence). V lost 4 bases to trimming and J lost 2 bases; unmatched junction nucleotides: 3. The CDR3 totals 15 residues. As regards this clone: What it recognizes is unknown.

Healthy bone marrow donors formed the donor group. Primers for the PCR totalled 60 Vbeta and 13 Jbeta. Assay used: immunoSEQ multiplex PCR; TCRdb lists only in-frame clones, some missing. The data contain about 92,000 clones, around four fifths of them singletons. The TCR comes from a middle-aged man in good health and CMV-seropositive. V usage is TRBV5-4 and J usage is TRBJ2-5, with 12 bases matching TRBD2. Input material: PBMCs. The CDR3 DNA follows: TGTGCCAGCAGCGAGACTAGCGGGGGACAAGAGACCCAGTACTTC. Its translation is CASSETSGGQETQYF. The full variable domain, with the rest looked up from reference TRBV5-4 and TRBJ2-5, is ETGVTQSPTHLIKTRGQQVTLRCSSQSGHNTVSWYQQALGQGPQFIFQYYREEENGRGNFPPRFSGLQFPNYSSELNVNALELDDSALYLCASSETSGGQETQYFGPGTRLLVL.